Sequencing of this T cell receptor beta chain was carried out in a study of regulatory T cells in long-lasting Graves disease. The study's findings and limits: Public clonotype sharing was higher in persistent than newly diagnosed patients.

The sample holds many counts of this clonotype. Its antigen is as yet unknown. Indicated time point: newly diagnosed GD, antithyroid drugs for less than 3 months. From PBMCs, RNA was extracted and then used to make the TCR library. Construction of the TCR beta libraries employed iRepertoire HTBI primers in conjunction with Arm-PCR of CDR3 regions. TCRdb analysed the multiplex PCR reads with MiXCR anew, one entry per CDR3 protein. Of hundreds of thousands of distinct CDR3 sequences detected, around 15% appear once; the ten largest clones hold approximately 22%. This specimen was peripheral blood mononuclear cells (PBMCs), taken at new diagnosis, from a patient treated with antithyroid drugs. This receptor was identified in a female donor with Graves disease.

CDR3 residues: CSASTRTGTGAYEQYF. The CDR3 DNA reads as TGCAGTGCCTCAACACGCACCGGGACAGGGGCATACGAGCAGTACTTC. This rearrangement joins TRBV20-1 to TRBJ2-7, with 10 bases lining up with TRBD1. CDR3 length: 16 residues. V gave up 6 bases and J gave up 4 bases; unmatched junction bases: 15. Germline lookup yields CDR1 DFQATT and CDR2 SNEGSKA (reference sequence).